This TCR beta chain was profiled in a study of T-cell memory formation after mild COVID-19. In its sample, this clonotype was seen a few times. TCRdb passed the 5' RACE reads through MiXCR, listing each CDR3 protein once. The sample has 150,000 to 200,000 distinct CDR3 sequences; roughly 15% are singletons. CDR1 is SEHNR and CDR2 is FQNEAQ in the germline V gene (reference sequence). V was pared by 5 bases and J by 3 bases, with 6 bases of the junction left unmatched. CDR3 length: 16 residues. This sequence was found in an adult woman who had mild COVID-19 (a few samples of this study predate the infection). Cell type and time point are not known. This rearrangement joins TRBV7-9 to TRBJ2-3; 12 bases line up with TRBD2. Sequencing was done on a sample of PBMCs or a T cell subset sorted from them (not recorded which). CDR3 in amino acids: CASSVTSGGGTDTQYF. CDR3 bases: TGTGCCAGCAGCGTGACTAGCGGGGGAGGGACAGATACGCAGTATTTT.